The T cell receptor beta chain described here comes from a study of response to subunit inactivated influenza vaccine. Study results and limitations: Authors suggested that a seasonal influenza vaccination recruits few new T cells each time.

TCRdb reprocessed the RT-PCR reads via MiXCR and lists one record per CDR3 protein. The sample holds 550,000 to 600,000 distinct CDR3 sequences, about 11% seen once. CDR3 length: 18 residues. The germline V gene has CDR1 LNHNV and CDR2 YYDKDF (reference sequence). V was clipped by 3 bases and J by 0 bases; unmatched bases: 5. This clonotype has a count of ten or more. What it binds is not known. The source is a middle-aged man who received an inactivated influenza vaccine. The source was PBMCs from blood, collected on the day of vaccination. This chain joins TRBV15 and TRBJ2-2, with 12 bases that match TRBD2. CDR3 region: CATSRTSGSPSNTGELFF. For the CDR3, the DNA is TGTGCCACCAGCAGGACTAGCGGGAGTCCGTCGAACACCGGGGAGCTGTTTTTT.